What follows are 13 T cell receptor beta chains derived from one specimen sequenced in a study of T cells in women clearing cervical HPV infection. This table comes from immunoSEQ multiplex PCR, and its TCRdb copy is limited to in-frame clones, with some not included. This listing includes 9,000 to 15,000 clones. The sequencing input was blood buffy coat. The receptors come from a woman between 18 and 70 years old with a cervical HPV16 infection that either progressed to CIN3+ or cleared (not recorded which).

To note about this clone: The CDR3 goes on 3 residues after the read ends, and that part is filled in from the germline J gene. This sequence joins TRBV5-6 and TRBJ1-6; D might be TRBD1 (5 bases). V was pared by 2 bases and J by 10 bases, with 10 bases between. There are 13 residues in the CDR3. Per germline, CDR1 SGHDT and CDR2 YYEEEE. The chain's CDR3 is CASSFSRGSPLHF. The CDR3 DNA, read in part, is TGTGCCAGCAGCTTCAGTAGGGGATCACCC.

Notes on this clone: The read comes to an end 3 residues before the CDR3 does, leaving the germline J gene to fill in the end. The V call is TRBV10-2, the J call TRBJ2-7; TRBD1 agrees at 9 bases. Germline V CDR1 and CDR2: WSHSY, SAAADI. Trimming took 5 bases from V and 5 from J; bases not matched to a gene: 7. The CDR3 is made up of 14 amino acids. CDR3 sequence reads: CASSQGQGYDEQYF. The CDR3 DNA, read in part, is TGCGCCAGCAGTCAGGGACAGGGATACGACGAG.

Notes on this clone: Sequencing ends 3 residues short of the CDR3 end; the germline J gene provides the rest. V and J are TRBV6-2 or TRBV6-3 and TRBJ2-2, with D tentatively TRBD1 (6 bases). Looked up from germline, CDR1 is MNHEY and CDR2 is SVGEGT. CDR3 length equals 16 residues. Between the trimmed V and J ends, which lost 2 bases and 4 bases, there was a span of 14 bases. CDR3 sequence reads: CASSYLPDSGTGELFF. The CDR3 DNA, read in part, is TGTGCCAGCAGTTACCTTCCGGACAGCGGCACCGGGGAG.

A word on this clone: The read stops 3 residues short of the end of the CDR3; the missing end is completed from the germline J gene. The rearrangement uses TRBV5-1 and TRBJ2-5; no clear D. Trimming took 1 base from V and 1 from J, leaving 8 bases between them. The CDR3 covers 14 residues. CDR1 and CDR2 from the germline V gene are SGHRS and YFSETQ. The CDR3 loop is CASSLRGGQETQYF. CDR3 bases read: TGCGCCAGCAGCTTGCGAGGCGGCCAAGAGACC.

Remarks on this clone: The read terminates 3 residues before the CDR3 end, so the remaining end is supplied by the germline J gene. The chain carries TRBV20-1 and TRBJ1-6; 8 positions match TRBD1. The CDR3 loop spans 16 amino acids. V lost 0 bases to trimming and J lost 9 bases; unmatched junction nucleotides: 10. Germline assignment: CDR1 DFQATT and CDR2 SNEGSKA (reference sequence). The sequenced CDR3 bases are TGCAGTGCTAGAGACCCGCAGAAGGGACAGGCTTCACCC. It specifies CSARDPQKGQASP. The entire CDR3 sequence reads CSARDPQKGQASPLHF.

Details on this clone: The read ends 3 residues shy of where the CDR3 ends; the end is completed using the germline J gene. The sample contains more than one DNA sequence encoding this CDR3. The V gene is TRBV5-1, the J gene TRBJ1-1; 9 bases agree with TRBD1. CDR1 and CDR2 from the germline V gene are SGHRS and YFSETQ. The CDR3 totals 15 residues. Partial CDR3 DNA: TGCGCCAGCAGCTCCGGGACAGGGCTTGGCACCGAA. Residues: CASSSGTGLGTE. Given in full, the CDR3 is CASSSGTGLGTEAFF.

The CDR3 sequence: CASSPGTSGGASETQYF. The DNA read from the CDR3 is TGTGCCAGCAGCCCCGGGACTAGCGGAGGGGCTTCGGAGACC. This sequence joins TRBV9 and TRBJ2-5, with 11 bases matching TRBD2. The read falls 3 residues short of the CDR3 end, and the missing part is taken from the germline J gene. Germline V gene data show CDR1 as SGDLS and CDR2 as YYNGEE. The CDR3 has 17 residues. V shed 4 bases and J 5 bases; nucleotides not matched to a gene: 13.

This CDR3 is CAWSGMTGGKETQYF. The DNA read from the CDR3 is TGTGCCTGGAGCGGAATGACAGGGGGGAAAGAGACC. V gene TRBV30 combines with J gene TRBJ2-5, with TRBD1 matching 9 bases. The read terminates 3 residues ahead of where the CDR3 ends, so the germline J gene completes it. Germline V CDR1 and CDR2: GTSNPN, SVGIG (reference sequence). The CDR3 is 15 residues long. V lost 3 bases, J lost 3 bases, and 8 bases stayed unmatched. Full variable domain (outside the CDR3, taken from reference TRBV30 and TRBJ2-5): SQTIHQWPATLVQPVGSPLSLECTVEGTSNPNLYWYRQAAGRGLQLLFYSVGIGQISSEVPQNLSASRPQDRQFILSSKKLLLSDSGFYLCAWSGMTGGKETQYFGPGTRLLVL.

The CDR3 sequence is CAWTGTGGSSPLHF. Incomplete CDR3 DNA: TGTGCCTGGACGGGGACAGGGGGTAGTTCACCC. The chain uses TRBV30 and TRBJ1-6; 11 nucleotides match TRBD1. The read halts 3 residues ahead of the CDR3 end, with the missing end drawn from the germline J gene. CDR1 GTSNPN and CDR2 SVGIG come from the germline V gene (reference sequence). Unmatched junction bases numbered 5, after V lost 4 bases and J lost 9 bases. The CDR3 extends over 14 amino acids. Complete variable domain (other parts from reference TRBV30 and TRBJ1-6): SQTIHQWPATLVQPVGSPLSLECTVEGTSNPNLYWYRQAAGRGLQLLFYSVGIGQISSEVPQNLSASRPQDRQFILSSKKLLLSDSGFYLCAWTGTGGSSPLHFGNGTRLTVT.

On this clone itself: Sequencing ends 3 residues short of the CDR3 end; the germline J gene provides the rest. The chain recombines TRBV7-3 with TRBJ2-7; 7 nucleotides align to TRBD1. CDR3 length: 15 amino acids. V lost 0 bases and J lost 2; bases outside the gene matches: 4. Looked up from germline, CDR1 is SGHTA and CDR2 is FQGTGA. Incomplete CDR3 DNA: TGTGCCAGCAGCTTAACGGGGGACAGAACCTACGAG. Protein sequence: CASSLTGDRTYE. The CDR3 in its entirety is CASSLTGDRTYEQYF.

Regarding this clone: With the read ending 3 residues before the CDR3 end, the germline J gene is used to fill in that end. The chain has TRBV13 and TRBJ1-6; 9 bases line up with TRBD1. Per the germline V gene, CDR1 is PRHDT and CDR2 is FYEKMQ (reference sequence). The junction had 8 bases not matched to a gene; V was cut back by 5 bases and J by 6 bases. This CDR3 is 16 amino acids long. The CDR3 sequence is CASSLRDRASNSPLHF. CDR3 bases read: TGTGCCAGCAGCCTCCGGGACAGGGCCAGTAATTCACCC.

Turning to this clone: The read ends 3 residues before the CDR3 terminus; that terminus is restored from the germline J gene. The chain combines TRBV15 with TRBJ2-1; 8 bases are shared with TRBD1. This CDR3 region has 16 residues. V was pared by 2 bases and J by 8 bases, with 11 bases of the junction left unmatched. The germline CDR1 and CDR2 sequences are LNHNV and YYDKDF (reference sequence). Partial CDR3 DNA: TGTGCCACCAGCAGAACAACCGGGACAGGATCGGATGAG. Protein sequence: CATSRTTGTGSDE. The full CDR3 is CATSRTTGTGSDEQFF.

Of note for this clone: The read terminates 3 residues before the CDR3 end, so the remaining end is supplied by the germline J gene. The V gene is TRBV6-4, the J gene TRBJ2-2, with TRBD1 as a possible D gene (5 bases). With 2 bases removed from V and 4 bases from J, the gap between germline ends came to 8 bases. The CDR3 is 14 residues long. Germline values: CDR1 MRHNA, CDR2 SNTAGT. CDR3 residues: CASSDRGTTGELFF. CDR3 DNA, as far as it was read: TGTGCCAGCAGTGACAGGGGAACCACCGGGGAG.